This is a list of T cell receptor beta chains from one sample in a study of cytotoxic CD8 clonotypes in ibrutinib-treated CLL. TCRdb keeps only in-frame clones here, not all; method: immunoSEQ multiplex PCR. The table records 300,000 to 400,000 clones, around 66% of them present only once. Specimen: PBMCs, collected after 36 months of ibrutinib treatment. Receptor source: a human donor with chronic lymphocytic leukemia. Each CDR3 is given with its conserved first and last residue. Fields, in order: D gene, J gene, clone size, V gene, CDR3 DNA, CDR3 protein. The D gene is left open where the match is weak. Only some rows state a clone size, as once, few, many or a class for expanded clones.

d_call: .
j_call: TRBJ2-3
clone_size: .
v_call: TRBV6-1
cdr3_nt: TGTGCCAGCAGTGACGGGAGTGCGGCAGATACGCAGTATTTT
cdr3_aa: CASSDGSAADTQYF

d_call: .
j_call: TRBJ2-5
clone_size: .
v_call: TRBV18
cdr3_nt: TGTGCCAGCTCACCTAGACGACAAGAGACCCAGTACTTC
cdr3_aa: CASSPRRQETQYF

d_call: .
j_call: TRBJ1-5
clone_size: .
v_call: TRBV10-2
cdr3_nt: TGCGCCAGCACCATCGCAGGGCTTCAGCCCCAGCATTTT
cdr3_aa: CASTIAGLQPQHF

d_call: TRBD1
j_call: TRBJ1-5
clone_size: .
v_call: TRBV28
cdr3_nt: TGTGCCAGCAGATCTCGGGACAGGGTAATTAGCAATCAGCCCCAGCATTTT
cdr3_aa: CASRSRDRVISNQPQHF

d_call: TRBD1
j_call: TRBJ1-4
clone_size: once
v_call: TRBV6-6
cdr3_nt: TGTGCCAGCAGTCCGTCCGGACAGGGGGTTAATGAAAAACTGTTTTTT
cdr3_aa: CASSPSGQGVNEKLFF

d_call: TRBD2
j_call: TRBJ2-7
clone_size: once
v_call: TRBV19
cdr3_nt: TGTGCCAGTAGCCAGAAAGCGGGAGGGCCTGGTGAGCAGTACTTC
cdr3_aa: CASSQKAGGPGEQYF

d_call: TRBD1
j_call: TRBJ2-7
clone_size: .
v_call: TRBV5-1
cdr3_nt: TGCGCCAGCAGCTTGACAGGGGGCGGGGACGAGCAGTACTTC
cdr3_aa: CASSLTGGGDEQYF

d_call: .
j_call: TRBJ1-5
clone_size: .
v_call: TRBV5-1
cdr3_nt: TGCGCCAGCAGCTTGGTGGGGGGGGATCAGCCCCAGCATTTT
cdr3_aa: CASSLVGGDQPQHF

d_call: .
j_call: TRBJ1-1
clone_size: .
v_call: TRBV4-1
cdr3_nt: TGCGCCAGCAGCCAAGTCGTCCGAGTCACTGAAGCTTTCTTT
cdr3_aa: CASSQVVRVTEAFF

d_call: .
j_call: TRBJ2-7
clone_size: .
v_call: TRBV27
cdr3_nt: TGTGCCAGCAGATCCCGGGACGGGTACGAGCAGTACTTC
cdr3_aa: CASRSRDGYEQYF

d_call: TRBD2
j_call: TRBJ2-1
clone_size: .
v_call: TRBV9
cdr3_nt: TGTGCCAGCAGCTCTACTAGCGGGAGCAATGAGCAGTTCTTC
cdr3_aa: CASSSTSGSNEQFF

d_call: TRBD2
j_call: TRBJ2-3
clone_size: .
v_call: TRBV19
cdr3_nt: TGTGCCAGTAGGGGACTAGCGGGGGGGCTGAGCACAGATACGCAGTATTTT
cdr3_aa: CASRGLAGGLSTDTQYF

d_call: TRBD1
j_call: TRBJ2-1
clone_size: .
v_call: TRBV18
cdr3_nt: TGTGCCAGCTCACACAGGGGGGTCTACAATGAGCAGTTCTTC
cdr3_aa: CASSHRGVYNEQFF

d_call: .
j_call: TRBJ2-3
clone_size: .
v_call: TRBV6-4
cdr3_nt: TGTGCCAGCAGTGACTCGGGGACGGGGGGCACAGATACGCAGTATTTT
cdr3_aa: CASSDSGTGGTDTQYF

d_call: .
j_call: TRBJ1-2
clone_size: .
v_call: TRBV19
cdr3_nt: TGTGCCAGTAGTAAGGGCCCAGCTAACTATGGCTACACCTTC
cdr3_aa: CASSKGPANYGYTF

d_call: .
j_call: TRBJ2-7
clone_size: .
v_call: TRBV7-2
cdr3_nt: TGTGCCAGCAGCTTAGGGGGCGCGGCTCTCGAGCAGTACTTC
cdr3_aa: CASSLGGAALEQYF

d_call: .
j_call: TRBJ1-1
clone_size: .
v_call: TRBV19
cdr3_nt: TGTGCCAGTGGGCCGGAAGGCGGAGCTTTCTTT
cdr3_aa: CASGPEGGAFF

d_call: .
j_call: TRBJ2-7
clone_size: .
v_call: TRBV6-5
cdr3_nt: TGTGCCAGCAGTTACACGACTGAATACGAGCAGTACTTC
cdr3_aa: CASSYTTEYEQYF

d_call: TRBD2
j_call: TRBJ2-1
clone_size: .
v_call: TRBV7-2
cdr3_nt: TGTGCCAGCAGCTTAAGCTCGGGGGGCAATGAGCAGTTCTTC
cdr3_aa: CASSLSSGGNEQFF

d_call: .
j_call: TRBJ2-3
clone_size: .
v_call: TRBV7-6
cdr3_nt: TGTGCCAGCAGCTTAGCACAGGGTTTATCAGATACGCAGTATTTT
cdr3_aa: CASSLAQGLSDTQYF

d_call: .
j_call: TRBJ1-5
clone_size: .
v_call: TRBV15
cdr3_nt: TGTGCCACCAGCAGAGAGTCTGGGAAAGGTCTTCAGCCCCAGCATTTT
cdr3_aa: CATSRESGKGLQPQHF

d_call: TRBD2
j_call: TRBJ2-1
clone_size: .
v_call: TRBV29-1
cdr3_nt: TGCAGCGTTGAACTAGCGGGGCGCTCCTACAATGAGCAGTTCTTC
cdr3_aa: CSVELAGRSYNEQFF

d_call: .
j_call: TRBJ1-2
clone_size: .
v_call: TRBV6-1
cdr3_nt: TGTGCCAGCAGTGTGCCCAGGGAAAAGGGCTATGGCTACACCTTC
cdr3_aa: CASSVPREKGYGYTF

d_call: .
j_call: TRBJ2-7
clone_size: .
v_call: TRBV4-1
cdr3_nt: TGCGCCAGCAGCCAAGAACGCCATCCGGGTACAGTTCTCTACGAGCAGTACTTC
cdr3_aa: CASSQERHPGTVLYEQYF

d_call: .
j_call: TRBJ1-1
clone_size: .
v_call: TRBV9
cdr3_nt: TGTGCCAGCAGCGTAGGAGGGCTCGGTGAAGCTTTCTTT
cdr3_aa: CASSVGGLGEAFF

d_call: .
j_call: TRBJ1-4
clone_size: few
v_call: TRBV7-8
cdr3_nt: TGTGCCAGCAGCTTAGACCTTTCCCCGTCCCCGGGAAAACTGTTTTTT
cdr3_aa: CASSLDLSPSPGKLFF

d_call: .
j_call: TRBJ2-2
clone_size: .
v_call: TRBV10-3
cdr3_nt: TGTGCCATCAGTGAGGGTTCCGGGGAGCTGTTTTTT
cdr3_aa: CAISEGSGELFF

d_call: .
j_call: TRBJ2-4
clone_size: .
v_call: TRBV2
cdr3_nt: TGTGCCAGCAGTGAAGCCAAGCCGGGACTGTTCGAAAACATTCAGTACTTC
cdr3_aa: CASSEAKPGLFENIQYF

d_call: TRBD1
j_call: TRBJ2-1
clone_size: .
v_call: TRBV5-1
cdr3_nt: TGCGCCAGCAGCTTGAGGGGTCCGGGACAGGGTTACAATGAGCAGTTCTTC
cdr3_aa: CASSLRGPGQGYNEQFF

d_call: .
j_call: TRBJ2-5
clone_size: .
v_call: TRBV4-3
cdr3_nt: TGCGCCAGCAGCCCCGGAACAGGGGGGGGTGAGACCCAGTACTTC
cdr3_aa: CASSPGTGGGETQYF

d_call: TRBD1
j_call: TRBJ2-5
clone_size: few
v_call: TRBV5-1
cdr3_nt: TGCGCCAGCAGCTTGGGATCCGGGACAGGGGGCGCGAAGACCCAGTACTTC
cdr3_aa: CASSLGSGTGGAKTQYF

d_call: .
j_call: TRBJ1-1
clone_size: few
v_call: TRBV2
cdr3_nt: TGTGCCAGCAGTGGGTACAGGGTTTTCGGGACTGAAGCTTTCTTT
cdr3_aa: CASSGYRVFGTEAFF

d_call: .
j_call: TRBJ2-1
clone_size: .
v_call: TRBV12-2
cdr3_nt: TGTGCAAGTCGGGGGACAGGGGAGCGGAAAATCTACAATGAGCAGTTCTTC
cdr3_aa: CASRGTGERKIYNEQFF

d_call: .
j_call: TRBJ1-1
clone_size: once
v_call: TRBV27
cdr3_nt: TGTGCCAGCAGTTTATTGGGGCCCCGAGGGTTCACTGAAGCTTTCTTT
cdr3_aa: CASSLLGPRGFTEAFF

d_call: TRBD1
j_call: TRBJ1-2
clone_size: .
v_call: TRBV28
cdr3_nt: TGTGCCAGCAATAGGAGCAGGGGGCATGGCTACACCTTC
cdr3_aa: CASNRSRGHGYTF

d_call: .
j_call: TRBJ2-1
clone_size: .
v_call: TRBV7-9
cdr3_nt: TGTGCCAGCAGCCCTGATGAGCAGTTCTTC
cdr3_aa: CASSPDEQFF

d_call: TRBD1
j_call: TRBJ1-2
clone_size: .
v_call: TRBV2
cdr3_nt: TGTGCCAGCAAATCGGACAGGATCCTTGAGGGGCCTGGCTACACCTTC
cdr3_aa: CASKSDRILEGPGYTF

d_call: .
j_call: TRBJ2-5
clone_size: .
v_call: TRBV9
cdr3_nt: TGTGCCAGCAGCGTATTAGGGTCGGGTGTTCAAGAGACCCAGTACTTC
cdr3_aa: CASSVLGSGVQETQYF

d_call: .
j_call: TRBJ2-7
clone_size: .
v_call: TRBV2
cdr3_nt: TGTGCCAGCAGTGGGCACGAGCAGTACTTC
cdr3_aa: CASSGHEQYF

d_call: .
j_call: TRBJ1-4
clone_size: .
v_call: TRBV18
cdr3_nt: TGTGCCAGCTCACCTTCGGGCTCGATAGGGGAAAAACTGTTTTTT
cdr3_aa: CASSPSGSIGEKLFF

d_call: TRBD2
j_call: TRBJ2-3
clone_size: .
v_call: TRBV19
cdr3_nt: TGTGCCAGTAGAGATAGCGGGGCTAGCACAGATACGCAGTATTTT
cdr3_aa: CASRDSGASTDTQYF

d_call: .
j_call: TRBJ1-2
clone_size: once
v_call: TRBV4-1
cdr3_nt: TGCGCCAGCAGCCTAACAGCGGACAGACACTATGGCTACACCTTC
cdr3_aa: CASSLTADRHYGYTF

d_call: .
j_call: TRBJ2-6
clone_size: .
v_call: TRBV2
cdr3_nt: TGTGCCAGCAGGACAACAGGCTCTGGGGCCAACGTCCTGACTTTC
cdr3_aa: CASRTTGSGANVLTF

d_call: .
j_call: TRBJ1-1
clone_size: .
v_call: TRBV12-5
cdr3_nt: TGTGCTAGTGGTCTTGGTACGCTGGGGGCTTTCTTT
cdr3_aa: CASGLGTLGAFF

d_call: TRBD2
j_call: TRBJ2-3
clone_size: .
v_call: TRBV7-2
cdr3_nt: TGTGCCAGCAGCCCGGGGGGGCCAGATACGCAGTATTTT
cdr3_aa: CASSPGGPDTQYF

d_call: TRBD1
j_call: TRBJ1-2
clone_size: .
v_call: TRBV11-2
cdr3_nt: TGTGCCAGCAGCGCCACAGGGGCCGGCTACACCTTC
cdr3_aa: CASSATGAGYTF

d_call: .
j_call: TRBJ2-5
clone_size: .
v_call: TRBV29-1
cdr3_nt: TGCAGCGTTGTTCGGGTCGCTGAGACCCAGTACTTC
cdr3_aa: CSVVRVAETQYF

d_call: .
j_call: TRBJ2-7
clone_size: few
v_call: TRBV18
cdr3_nt: TGTGCCAGCTCACCGAGCGGAGGCTACGAGCAGTACTTC
cdr3_aa: CASSPSGGYEQYF

d_call: .
j_call: TRBJ1-1
clone_size: .
v_call: TRBV5-1
cdr3_nt: TGCGCCAGCAGCCTCGGGCACAAGAACACTGAAGCTTTCTTT
cdr3_aa: CASSLGHKNTEAFF

d_call: .
j_call: TRBJ1-2
clone_size: few
v_call: TRBV4-1
cdr3_nt: TGCGCCAGCAGCCAAGATCGGGTCAGGGAAGGGTTTAACTATGGCTACACCTTC
cdr3_aa: CASSQDRVREGFNYGYTF

d_call: TRBD2
j_call: TRBJ2-3
clone_size: .
v_call: TRBV7-2
cdr3_nt: TGTGCCAGCAACCTATTACTAGCGGGGGGTACAGATACGCAGTATTTT
cdr3_aa: CASNLLLAGGTDTQYF

d_call: .
j_call: TRBJ2-7
clone_size: .
v_call: TRBV2
cdr3_nt: TGTGCCAGCAGTGAAGAACACCCCGTAAGAGACGAGCAGTACTTC
cdr3_aa: CASSEEHPVRDEQYF

d_call: TRBD1
j_call: TRBJ2-1
clone_size: .
v_call: TRBV5-1
cdr3_nt: TGCGCCAGCAGCCGGGACAGGGACTACAATGAGCAGTTCTTC
cdr3_aa: CASSRDRDYNEQFF

d_call: TRBD1
j_call: TRBJ2-3
clone_size: few
v_call: TRBV4-2
cdr3_nt: TGTGCCAGCAGCCAAAGACAGGGGGACACAGATACGCAGTATTTT
cdr3_aa: CASSQRQGDTDTQYF

d_call: .
j_call: TRBJ2-3
clone_size: .
v_call: TRBV18
cdr3_nt: TGTGCCAGCCCCCTCACGTCGGGTCTTCAAAGCACAGATACGCAGTATTTT
cdr3_aa: CASPLTSGLQSTDTQYF

d_call: TRBD1
j_call: TRBJ1-2
clone_size: few
v_call: TRBV19
cdr3_nt: TGTGCCGCAAACAGGGGGCGCGGCTATGGCTACACCTTC
cdr3_aa: CAANRGRGYGYTF